This T cell receptor beta chain was sequenced in a study of blood T cell repertoires in COVID-19. Germline CDR1 is SGHRS and CDR2 is YFSETQ. The CDR3 has 14 residues. Deletions cut 0 bases from V and 6 bases from J, with 13 bases between. The repertoire was sequenced with immunoSEQ multiplex PCR; TCRdb's copy has only in-frame clones and lacks some. This repertoire shows 55,000 to 90,000 clones, 86% found once; its top ten account for less than 4%. The sequence derives from a man in his sixties or seventies with active COVID-19. The rearrangement joins TRBV5-1 to TRBJ2-7, with a tentative D call TRBD2 (6 bases). Input material: peripheral blood. CDR3 DNA: TGCGCCAGCAGCTTGGGCCTAGCGAGGGGCGAGCAGTACTTC. Residues: CASSLGLARGEQYF.